The 3 T cell receptor beta chains below all came from one sample that was sequenced in a study of T cells in Graves' hyperthyroidism and ophthalmopathy. Amplified TCR beta CDR3 regions came from RNA transcripts. The primer set for the first-round RT-PCR of the TCR CDR3 was HTBI. TCRdb itself ran the multiplex PCR reads through MiXCR, one entry per CDR3 protein. The top ten clones hold more than 6% of a sample with around 600,000 distinct CDR3 sequences, 12% to 15% of them seen once. Material: blood. These receptors were taken from a woman younger than 30 with Graves' ophthalmopathy.

This clonotype occurred many times. CDR3 sequence reads: CASSPLMGSNSPLHF. The CDR3 nucleotides are TGTGCCAGCAGCCCCTTAATGGGGAGCAATTCACCCCTCCACTTT. The chain is built from TRBV12-3 or TRBV12-4 and TRBJ1-6, with D unresolved. The CDR3 length is 15 residues. The ends were cut back, 6 bases at V and 7 bases at J, with 16 bases in the middle.

At least ten counts were recorded for this clonotype. The chain joins TRBV13 to TRBJ2-1; D might be TRBD2 (5 bases). V lost 3 bases and J 7 bases, leaving 13 bases between the germline ends. This CDR3 contains 14 residues. Germline V gene sequence: CDR1 PRHDT, CDR2 FYEKMQ (reference sequence). CDR3 DNA sequence: TGTGCCAGCAGCTTTTTGGGTAGCGCTAATGAGCAGTTCTTC. Translation gives CASSFLGSANEQFF.

This clonotype was recorded many times. The V gene is TRBV11-2, the J gene TRBJ2-1; D gene ambiguous. Germline values: CDR1 SGHAT, CDR2 FQNNGV. V lost 5 bases, J lost 2 bases, and 16 bases lay in between. CDR3 length: 16 amino acids. CDR3 residues: CASSPPQDLAYNEQFF. The DNA of the CDR3 is TGTGCCAGCAGCCCCCCCCAGGATTTAGCCTACAATGAGCAGTTCTTC.